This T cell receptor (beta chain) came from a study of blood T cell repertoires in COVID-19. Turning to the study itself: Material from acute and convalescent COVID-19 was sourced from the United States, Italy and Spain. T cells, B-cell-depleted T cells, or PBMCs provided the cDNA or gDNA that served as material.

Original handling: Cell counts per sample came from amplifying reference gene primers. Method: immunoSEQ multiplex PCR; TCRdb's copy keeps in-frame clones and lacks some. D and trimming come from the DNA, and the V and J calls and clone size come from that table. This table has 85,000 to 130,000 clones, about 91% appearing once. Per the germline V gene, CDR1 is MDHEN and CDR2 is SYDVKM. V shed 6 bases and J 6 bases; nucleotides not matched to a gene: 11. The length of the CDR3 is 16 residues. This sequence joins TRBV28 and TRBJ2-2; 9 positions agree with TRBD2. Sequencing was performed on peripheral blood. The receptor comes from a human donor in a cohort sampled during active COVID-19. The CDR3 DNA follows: TGTGCCAGCAGCGGATGGGTAGCGGGAGTGGCCGGGGAGCTGTTTTTT. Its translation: CASSGWVAGVAGELFF.